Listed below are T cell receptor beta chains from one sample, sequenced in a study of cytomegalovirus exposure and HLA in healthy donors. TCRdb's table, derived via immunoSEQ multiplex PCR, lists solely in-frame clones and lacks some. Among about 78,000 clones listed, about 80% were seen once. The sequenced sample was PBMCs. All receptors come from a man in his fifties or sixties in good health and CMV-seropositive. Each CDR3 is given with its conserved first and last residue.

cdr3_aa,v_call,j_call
CASSRTGGFDEQYF,TRBV19,TRBJ2-7
CASRGAGSSYEQYF,TRBV6-6,TRBJ2-7
CASRLGTSGPYNEQFF,TRBV5-4,TRBJ2-1
CASSGRLAGSTDTQYF,TRBV9,TRBJ2-3
CASSAGTSGSYEQYF,TRBV4-1,TRBJ2-7
CAIAGGQGAGYTEAFF,TRBV10-3,TRBJ1-1
CASREDRTNTEAFF,TRBV2,TRBJ1-1
CAWSSGTRGNNEQFF,TRBV30,TRBJ2-1
CASSPRDTLEQYF,TRBV11-3,TRBJ2-7
CASSWGQNTGELFF,TRBV25-1,TRBJ2-2
CAWTLTGVSGELFF,TRBV30,TRBJ2-2
CASSLVAGGSNSPLHF,TRBV5-1,TRBJ1-6
CAWSVGTSSQETQYF,TRBV30,TRBJ2-5
CASSYPTELGLANTGELFF,TRBV5-6,TRBJ2-2
CASTRFGLAGDNEQFF,TRBV4-1,TRBJ2-1
CAWGREGRQFF,TRBV30,TRBJ2-1
CAWSRSSGNTIYF,TRBV30,TRBJ1-3
CASSPRTGAPNTEAFF,TRBV7-9,TRBJ1-1
CASSLQIRYGYTF,TRBV5-1,TRBJ1-2
CASSLDRDTKETQYF,TRBV27,TRBJ2-5
CASSRVGSQETQYF,TRBV5-6,TRBJ2-5
CASSQTSGRGTGELFF,TRBV2,TRBJ2-2
CASSQIAGGTYNEQFF,TRBV7-3,TRBJ2-1